The clone carrying this T cell receptor (beta chain) was picked up a small number of times. The antigen is unknown. The trim removed 6 bases at V and 10 bases at J, leaving 8 bases unmatched. The CDR3 is 12 amino acids. Germline CDR1 MNHNY, CDR2 SVGAGI (reference sequence). The sample comes from a study of Graves' ophthalmopathy and Graves' hyperthyroidism. As the template, RNA transcripts were used to amplify TCR beta CDR3 regions. In the first round, RT-PCR was carried out with HTBI primers, and a multiplex PCR formed the second round. TCRdb analysed the multiplex PCR reads with MiXCR anew, one entry per CDR3 protein. The sample holds 600,000 to 700,000 distinct CDR3 sequences, just over 40% seen once. Orbital computed tomography, thyroid ultrasound, TRAb, serum thyroxine and clinical symptoms formed the basis of diagnosis. Study-level points and caveats: The majority of expanded thyroid clonotypes above 0.001 frequency also occurred in blood.

The clonotype originates from an adult man with Graves' ophthalmopathy. The chain is built from TRBV6-6 and TRBJ1-1, with 7 nucleotides matching TRBD1. The sequenced material came from peripheral blood. CDR3 DNA sequence: TGTGCCAGCAGATCCGGACAGGCGGGAGCTTTCTTT. Translated: CASRSGQAGAFF.